This T cell receptor beta chain was documented in a study of cytomegalovirus exposure and HLA in healthy donors. At the level of the study: Membership in the Caucasian-associated ancestry cluster was found for 81% of around 380 genotyped donors. Study-level findings and limits: Most sequenced TCRs were rare (though some public TCRs occurred in many donors). Researchers had no immune exposure information except CMV serostatus available. In a later analysis, productive TCRs from donors in an Asian-associated ancestry cluster reportedly carried fewer N-insertions than the cohort mean.

On this clone: Antigen specificity is unknown.

This PCR relied on a set of 60 Vbeta primers and 13 Jbeta primers. Using immunoSEQ multiplex PCR, the repertoire was profiled, and TCRdb retains in-frame clones only, with some absent. This sample has some 120,000 clones, with around 80% found just once. CDR1 SGHTS and CDR2 YDEGEE come from the germline V gene. V lost 0 bases to trimming and J lost 5 bases, with 8 bases between them. This CDR3 is 14 amino acids long. This chain uses TRBV5-8 with TRBJ2-2; D not resolved. The sequencing input was PBMCs. The receptor's source is a man aged 18 to 29 in good health and CMV-seronegative. The CDR3 reads CASSLVASTGELFF. The DNA of the CDR3 is TGTGCCAGCAGCTTGGTGGCTTCTACCGGGGAGCTGTTTTTT. Complete variable domain (other parts from reference TRBV5-8 and TRBJ2-2): EAGVTQSPTHLIKTRGQQATLRCSPISGHTSVYWYQQALGLGLQFLLWYDEGEERNRGNFPPRFSGRQFPNYSSELNVNALELEDSALYLCASSLVASTGELFFGEGSRLTVL.